What follows are 11 T cell receptor beta chains derived from one specimen sequenced in a study of OX40 agonist ivuxolimab in advanced cancers. Produced via immunoSEQ multiplex PCR; TCRdb's table is partial and in-frame only. The sample contains roughly 41,000 clones, about 79% of which appear only once. The sequencing here drew on CD4+ or CD8+ T cells sorted from blood, taken in a trial of the OX40 agonist ivuxolimab. These receptors all stem from an adult with an advanced solid tumor such as melanoma, head and neck, liver or kidney cancer.

This clone was found a few times. V usage is TRBV10-3 and J usage is TRBJ1-4, with D unresolved. The CDR3 covers 15 residues. Germline V CDR1 and CDR2: ENHRY, SYGVKD. Trimming cost V 0 bases and J 5 bases, with 10 bases left between them. This CDR3 is CAISESLTRNEKLFF. The CDR3 DNA sequence: TGTGCCATCAGTGAGTCGCTAACAAGAAATGAAAAACTGTTTTTT.

The chain links TRBV5-1 to TRBJ2-1; 9 nucleotides line up with TRBD2. CDR3 size: 14 residues. The V gene end was trimmed by 4 bases and the J gene end by 6 bases; junction bases not matched to a gene: 5. Germline lookup yields CDR1 SGHRS and CDR2 YFSETQ. CDR3 in amino acids: CASSPLAGANEQFF. In DNA, the CDR3 is TGCGCCAGCAGCCCATTAGCGGGGGCCAATGAGCAGTTCTTC.

The genes are TRBV5-5 and TRBJ2-2; 7 nucleotides agree with TRBD1. V was clipped by 2 bases and J by 5 bases; unmatched bases: 0. The CDR3 has 13 residues. Germline lookup yields CDR1 SGHKS and CDR2 YYEKEE (reference sequence). Here the CDR3 reads CASSLQGTGELFF. The DNA of the CDR3 is TGTGCCAGCAGCTTACAGGGGACCGGGGAGCTGTTTTTT.

The rearrangement joins TRBV5-4 to TRBJ2-7; TRBD1 might be the D (5 bases). V was shortened by 4 bases and J by 3 bases, with 17 bases between the two germline ends. The CDR3 has 15 residues. The germline V gene has CDR1 SGHNT and CDR2 YYREEE (reference sequence). The CDR3 bases are TGTGCCAGCAGCCTCGGCCGGACACCCAGCTACGAGCAGTACTTC. Protein product: CASSLGRTPSYEQYF.

The chain uses TRBV7-2 and TRBJ2-5; 8 bases map to TRBD1. V dropped 5 bases and J dropped 5; count of bases not matched to a gene: 7. CDR1 is SGHTA, CDR2 FQGNSA, per germline. This CDR3 comprises 14 residues. CDR3 nucleotides: TGTGCCAGCAGCCGGACAGGGAAGGGGGAGACCCAGTACTTC. Amino acid sequence: CASSRTGKGETQYF.

This chain uses TRBV19 with TRBJ1-2; D not resolved. The germline V and J ends were trimmed by 5 bases and 4 bases, with 14 bases remaining between them. The V gene's germline CDR1 is LNHDA and CDR2 SQIVND (reference sequence). This CDR3 spans 14 amino acids. The CDR3 here is CASSGSKAGYGYTF. The CDR3 DNA sequence: TGTGCCAGTAGTGGTTCGAAGGCAGGCTATGGCTACACCTTC.

This clone was recorded once. The chain uses TRBV30 and TRBJ2-5, with 10 bases matching TRBD2. V dropped 0 bases and J dropped 5; count of bases not matched to a gene: 6. Germline CDR1 and CDR2: GTSNPN and SVGIG (reference sequence). The CDR3 consists of 15 residues. CDR3 amino acids: CAWSVGSGGYETQYF. In DNA form, the CDR3 reads TGTGCCTGGAGTGTTGGTAGCGGGGGGTACGAGACCCAGTACTTC.

The rearrangement uses TRBV6-5 and TRBJ2-3; D is uncertain. CDR1 is MNHEY, CDR2 SVGAGI, per germline. There are 13 residues in the CDR3. Trimming took off 4 bases at V and 4 bases at J, with 9 bases between the two ends. The CDR3: CASSLQAADTQYF. DNA of the CDR3: TGTGCCAGCAGTTTGCAGGCCGCAGATACGCAGTATTTT.

V is TRBV19 and J is TRBJ1-1, with D tentatively TRBD1 (5 bases). The V gene's germline CDR1 is LNHDA and CDR2 SQIVND (reference sequence). Trimming removed 1 base from V and 0 bases from J, with 9 bases in between. The CDR3 is 15 amino acids. The CDR3 is CASSIGAGLNTEAFF. CDR3 in DNA: TGTGCCAGTAGTATAGGGGCAGGGTTGAACACTGAAGCTTTCTTT.

The rearrangement uses TRBV7-7 and TRBJ2-5, with 10 bases aligning to TRBD2. J lost 2 bases, V lost 1 base, and 7 bases had no gene match. CDR1 is SSHAT, CDR2 FNYEAQ, per germline (reference sequence). This CDR3 is built from 17 residues. The CDR3 region has the DNA TGTGCCAGCAGCTTAGGTAGACTAGCGGGTAGACAAGAGACCCAGTACTTC. It encodes CASSLGRLAGRQETQYF.

The chain has TRBV5-1 and TRBJ2-1; tentative D call: TRBD2 (5 bases). The V end was cut by 0 bases, the J end by 8 bases, with 12 bases between. The CDR3 covers 14 residues. From germline, CDR1 is SGHRS and CDR2 YFSETQ. The CDR3 here is CASSLGGIGDEQFF. CDR3 DNA: TGCGCCAGCAGCTTGGGAGGGATCGGTGATGAGCAGTTCTTC.